The clone carrying this TCR beta chain was observed many times. The antigen is undetermined. Breast cancer patients provided tissue from their axillary draining lymph nodes. The sample originates from a study of breast tumors, draining lymph nodes, adjacent tissues. Whole-study findings and limits: Tumor TCR diversity was below lymph nodes but above nontumor tissue.

TCRdb reprocessed the multiplex PCR reads with MiXCR, giving one entry per CDR3 protein. The sample holds 190,000 or so distinct CDR3 sequences, 31% seen once. CDR1 and CDR2 (germline): LGHDT, YNNKEL (reference sequence). This CDR3 comprises 15 residues. Trimming shortened V by 0 bases and J by 3 bases, and 12 bases separated the two germline ends. The chain employs TRBV3-1 and TRBJ2-7, with D hard to call. This TCR derives from a female donor with breast cancer. Some clones in this sample may be carry-over from other donors' samples. Specimen: axillary lymph node tissue. The chain's CDR3 is CASSQDLVTNYEQYF. In DNA, the CDR3 is TGTGCCAGCAGCCAAGATCTTGTCACTAACTACGAGCAGTACTTC.